This TCR beta chain was captured by sequencing in a study of blood T cells in healthy people across ages. As for the study in general: About one barcoded beta molecule per two T cells was the capture yield of template switching. General observations from the study: Diversity of TCR beta per million T cells declined in a roughly linear way with age.

It was with a sample-barcoded 5' primer and a J-beta primer mix that a second PCR of about 7 to 12 cycles was run. A 12-random-nucleotide template-switch adaptor tagged each cDNA molecule. Each CDR3 protein is one row after TCRdb ran MiXCR on the 5' RACE reads. This sample yields roughly 900,000 distinct CDR3 sequences, of which roughly 52% are seen a single time; about an eighth belongs to the top ten. The CDR3 is 18 amino acids. Germline assignment: CDR1 SGHVS and CDR2 FQNEAQ. Trimming took 6 bases from V and 3 from J; bases not matched to a gene: 11. A note on this clonotype: Antigen unknown.

The authors isolated at least 6 million PBMCs per sample. The V call is TRBV7-8, the J call TRBJ2-3; 14 bases are shared with TRBD2. This sequence was found in a man under 40 in good health. Sequenced input: blood. The DNA of the CDR3 is TGTGCCAGCAGTTACTACCGGACTAGCGGGGGGAAGACAGATACGCAGTATTTT. Its translation: CASSYYRTSGGKTDTQYF.